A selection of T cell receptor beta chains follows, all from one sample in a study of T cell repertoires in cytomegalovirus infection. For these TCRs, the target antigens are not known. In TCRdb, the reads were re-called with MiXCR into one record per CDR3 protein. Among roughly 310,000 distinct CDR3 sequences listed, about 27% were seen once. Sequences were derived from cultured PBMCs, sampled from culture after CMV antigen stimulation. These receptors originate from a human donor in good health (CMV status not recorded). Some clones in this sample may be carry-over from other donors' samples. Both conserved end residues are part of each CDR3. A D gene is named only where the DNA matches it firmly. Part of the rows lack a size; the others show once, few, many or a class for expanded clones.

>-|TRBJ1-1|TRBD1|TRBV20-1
CSAKTGELTEAFF
TGCAGTGCAAAAACAGGGGAACTCACTGAAGCTTTCTTT
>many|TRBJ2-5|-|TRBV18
CASSPGGAKTQYF
TGTGCCAGCTCACCGGGGGGAGCGAAGACCCAGTACTTC
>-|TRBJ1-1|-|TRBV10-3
CAISDGTTEAFF
TGTGCCATCAGTGACGGCACCACTGAAGCTTTCTTT
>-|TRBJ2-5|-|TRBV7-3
CASSNGQGETQYF
TGTGCCAGCAGTAACGGGCAGGGAGAGACCCAGTACTTC
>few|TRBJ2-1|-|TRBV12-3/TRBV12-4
CASSFWFDGNEQFF
TGTGCCAGCAGTTTTTGGTTTGACGGGAATGAGCAGTTCTTC
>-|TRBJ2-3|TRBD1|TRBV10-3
CAISDRTGNTDTQYF
TGTGCCATCAGTGACCGGACAGGGAACACAGATACGCAGTATTTT
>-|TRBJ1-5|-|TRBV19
CASSIKPNQPQHF
TGTGCCAGTAGTATTAAACCCAATCAGCCCCAGCATTTT
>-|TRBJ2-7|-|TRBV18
CASSLRGGPVYEQYF
TGTGCCAGCTCACTAAGGGGGGGACCGGTTTACGAGCAGTACTTC
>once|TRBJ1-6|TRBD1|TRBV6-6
CASSYRTGDNSPLHF
TGTGCCAGCAGTTACCGGACAGGGGATAATTCACCCCTCCACTTT
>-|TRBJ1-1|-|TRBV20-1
CSARLGLGTEAFF
TGCAGTGCCAGACTCGGTCTTGGGACTGAAGCTTTCTTT
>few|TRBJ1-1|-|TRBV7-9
CASSRPGANTEAFF
TGTGCCAGCAGCCGCCCTGGGGCGAACACTGAAGCTTTCTTT
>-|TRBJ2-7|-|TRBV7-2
CASSDGFYEQYF
TGTGCCAGCAGCGACGGATTCTACGAGCAGTACTTC
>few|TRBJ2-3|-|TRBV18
CASSPPVGTETDTQYF
TGTGCCAGCTCACCACCGGTAGGGACGGAGACAGATACGCAGTATTTT
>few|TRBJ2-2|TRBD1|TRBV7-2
CASTYPTGATGELFF
TGTGCCAGCACCTACCCGACAGGGGCCACCGGGGAGCTGTTTTTT
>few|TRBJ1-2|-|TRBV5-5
CASSLGPGANYGYTF
TGTGCCAGCAGCTTAGGTCCAGGGGCTAACTATGGCTACACCTTC
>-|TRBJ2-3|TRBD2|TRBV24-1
CATSDSSGGTDTQYF
TGTGCCACCAGTGATTCGTCGGGGGGAACAGATACGCAGTATTTT
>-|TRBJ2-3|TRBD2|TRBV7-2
CASSLAAPGLATSTDTQYF
TGTGCCAGCAGCTTAGCGGCACCGGGACTAGCGACTAGCACAGATACGCAGTATTTT
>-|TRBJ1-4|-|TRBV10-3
CAISDFNEKLFF
TGTGCCATCAGTGATTTCAATGAAAAACTGTTTTTT
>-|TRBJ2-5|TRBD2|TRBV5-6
CASGNSGRVATQYF
TGTGCCAGCGGAAATAGCGGGAGAGTGGCGACCCAGTACTTC
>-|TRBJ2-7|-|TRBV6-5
CASSLPGLSYEQYF
TGTGCCAGCAGTCTGCCAGGGTTATCCTACGAGCAGTACTTC
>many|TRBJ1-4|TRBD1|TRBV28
CASSLFGNRGGEKLFF
TGTGCCAGCAGTTTATTTGGGAACAGGGGTGGTGAAAAACTGTTTTTT
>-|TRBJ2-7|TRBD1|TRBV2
CASIRDRGSYEQYF
TGTGCCAGCATACGGGACAGGGGTTCTTACGAGCAGTACTTC
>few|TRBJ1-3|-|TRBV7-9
CASSQKKTQGKGNTIYF
TGTGCCAGCAGCCAGAAAAAAACCCAGGGGAAGGGAAACACCATATATTTT
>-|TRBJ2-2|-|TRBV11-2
CASSLVQITGELFF
TGTGCCAGCAGCTTAGTCCAAATCACCGGGGAGCTGTTTTTT
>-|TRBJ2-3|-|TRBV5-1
CASKRETNLGDTQYF
TGCGCCAGCAAAAGGGAAACGAATCTAGGAGATACGCAGTATTTT
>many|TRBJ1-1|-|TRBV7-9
CASSLGLQGGAFF
TGTGCCAGCAGCTTAGGATTGCAGGGAGGAGCTTTCTTT
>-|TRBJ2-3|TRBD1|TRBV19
CASQDRGVTDTQYF
TGTGCCAGCCAGGACAGGGGAGTCACAGATACGCAGTATTTT
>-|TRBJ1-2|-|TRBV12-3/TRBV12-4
CASSRTPNYGYTF
TGTGCCAGCAGCCGGACACCCAACTATGGCTACACCTTC
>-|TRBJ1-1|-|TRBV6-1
CASSVTGEAFF
TGTGCCAGCAGTGTCACTGGTGAAGCTTTCTTT
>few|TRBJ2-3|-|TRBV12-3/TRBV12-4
CASSLAGGPHTDTQYF
TGTGCCAGCAGTTTAGCAGGGGGGCCCCACACAGATACGCAGTATTTT
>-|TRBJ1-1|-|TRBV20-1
CSARDSQQGSTEAFF
TGCAGTGCTAGAGATAGTCAGCAGGGTAGCACTGAAGCTTTCTTT
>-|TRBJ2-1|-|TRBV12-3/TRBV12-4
CASSSDREVGAGFF
TGTGCCAGCAGCTCTGACAGGGAGGTTGGCGCAGGCTTCTTC
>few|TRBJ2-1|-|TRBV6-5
CASSYSATSSSYNEQFF
TGTGCCAGCAGTTACTCGGCGACCTCGAGCTCCTACAATGAGCAGTTCTTC
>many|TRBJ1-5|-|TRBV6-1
CASSRREIAQGNSNQPQHF
TGTGCCAGCAGTCGCCGTGAAATCGCCCAGGGGAATAGCAATCAGCCCCAGCATTTT
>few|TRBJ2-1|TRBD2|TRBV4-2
CASSHRLAASYNEQFF
TGTGCCAGCAGCCACCGACTAGCGGCTAGTTACAATGAGCAGTTCTTC
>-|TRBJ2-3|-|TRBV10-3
CAISEVADTQYF
TGTGCCATCAGTGAGGTGGCAGATACGCAGTATTTT
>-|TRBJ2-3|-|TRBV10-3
CAISLRAESTDTQYF
TGTGCCATCAGTTTACGGGCGGAAAGCACAGATACGCAGTATTTT
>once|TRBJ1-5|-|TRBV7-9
CASSSQEDQPQHF
TGTGCCAGCAGCTCGCAGGAGGATCAGCCCCAGCATTTT
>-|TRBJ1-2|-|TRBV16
CASSQSSIGHYGYTF
TGTGCCAGCAGCCAATCGAGTATAGGTCACTATGGCTACACCTTC
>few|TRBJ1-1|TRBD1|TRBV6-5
CASSRTGQLNTEAFF
TGTGCCAGCAGCCGAACGGGACAGCTGAACACTGAAGCTTTCTTT
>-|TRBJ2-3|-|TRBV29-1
CSVGTEQDTQYF
TGCAGCGTTGGAACTGAACAAGATACGCAGTATTTT
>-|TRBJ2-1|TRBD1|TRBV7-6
CASSLWTGSSYNEQFF
TGTGCCAGCAGCTTATGGACAGGGAGCTCCTACAATGAGCAGTTCTTC
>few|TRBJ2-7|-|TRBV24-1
CATSDTRTAEQYF
TGTGCCACCAGTGACACCCGGACGGCCGAGCAGTACTTC
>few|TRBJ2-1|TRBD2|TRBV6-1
CASRSTSGDEQFF
TGTGCCAGCAGGTCGACTAGCGGGGACGAGCAGTTCTTC
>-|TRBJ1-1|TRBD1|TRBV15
CATSRRTGRNTEAFF
TGTGCCACCAGCAGACGGACAGGGAGGAACACTGAAGCTTTCTTT
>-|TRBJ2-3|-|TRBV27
CASRGGIGTDTQYF
TGTGCCAGCAGGGGCGGGATAGGCACAGATACGCAGTATTTT
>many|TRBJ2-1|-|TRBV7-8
CASGLIADLYNEQFF
TGTGCCAGCGGTCTAATTGCGGACCTCTACAATGAGCAGTTCTTC
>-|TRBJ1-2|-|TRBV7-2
CALKTGNSNYGYTF
TGTGCTCTTAAAACAGGAAACTCTAACTATGGCTACACCTTC
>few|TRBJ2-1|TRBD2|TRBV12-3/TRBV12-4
CASSLGLAGGLTYEQFF
TGTGCCAGCAGCCTCGGACTAGCGGGAGGACTAACATATGAGCAGTTCTTC
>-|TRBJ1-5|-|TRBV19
CASSISPGASNQPQHF
TGTGCCAGTAGTATTTCCCCAGGGGCGAGCAATCAGCCCCAGCATTTT
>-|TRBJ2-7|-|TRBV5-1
CASSLGFGSYEQYF
TGCGCCAGCAGCTTGGGTTTCGGCTCCTACGAGCAGTACTTC